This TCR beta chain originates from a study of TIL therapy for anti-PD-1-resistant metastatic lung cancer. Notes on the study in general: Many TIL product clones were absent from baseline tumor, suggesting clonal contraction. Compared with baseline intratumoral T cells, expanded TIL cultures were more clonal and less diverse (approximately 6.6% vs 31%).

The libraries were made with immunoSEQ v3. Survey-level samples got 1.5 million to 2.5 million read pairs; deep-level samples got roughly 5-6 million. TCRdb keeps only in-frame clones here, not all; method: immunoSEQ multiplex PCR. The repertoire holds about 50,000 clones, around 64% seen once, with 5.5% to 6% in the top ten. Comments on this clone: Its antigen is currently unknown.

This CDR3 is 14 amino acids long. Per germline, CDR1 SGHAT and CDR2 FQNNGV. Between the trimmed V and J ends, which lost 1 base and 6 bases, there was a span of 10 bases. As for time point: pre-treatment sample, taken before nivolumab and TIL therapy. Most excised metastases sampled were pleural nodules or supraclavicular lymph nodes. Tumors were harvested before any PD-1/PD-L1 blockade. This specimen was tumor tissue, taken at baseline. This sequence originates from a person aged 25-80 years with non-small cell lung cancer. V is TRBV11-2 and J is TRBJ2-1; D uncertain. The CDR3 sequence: CASSLVGVSNEQFF. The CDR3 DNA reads TGTGCCAGCAGCTTAGTTGGGGTTTCCAATGAGCAGTTCTTC.